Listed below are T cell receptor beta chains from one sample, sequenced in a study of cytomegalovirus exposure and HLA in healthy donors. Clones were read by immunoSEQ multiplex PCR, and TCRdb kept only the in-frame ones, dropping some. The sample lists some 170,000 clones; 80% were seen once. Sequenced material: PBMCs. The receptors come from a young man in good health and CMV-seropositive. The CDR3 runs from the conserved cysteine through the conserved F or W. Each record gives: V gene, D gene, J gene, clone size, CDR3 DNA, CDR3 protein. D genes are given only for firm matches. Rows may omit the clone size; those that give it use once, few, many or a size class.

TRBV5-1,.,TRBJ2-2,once,TGCGCCAGCAGCTTGGACAGGGTGGACGGGGAGCTGTTTTTT,CASSLDRVDGELFF
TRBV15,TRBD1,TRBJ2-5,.,TGTGCCACCAGCAGAGATCTGGGTGGGACAGCAATACAAGAGACCCAGTACTTC,CATSRDLGGTAIQETQYF
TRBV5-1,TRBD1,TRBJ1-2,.,TGCGCCAGCAGCGTATATCAGGGGGCTGAGGGCTACACCTTC,CASSVYQGAEGYTF
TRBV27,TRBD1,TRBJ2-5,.,TGTGCCAGCAGTAAACAGGGGCAAGAGACCCAGTACTTC,CASSKQGQETQYF
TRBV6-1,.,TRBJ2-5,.,TGTGCCAGCAGGGAGGTGGGGGAGACCCAGTACTTC,CASREVGETQYF
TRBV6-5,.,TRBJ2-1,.,TGTGCCAGCAGCTCTCGTCGGAATGAGCAGTTCTTC,CASSSRRNEQFF
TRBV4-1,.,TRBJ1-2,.,TGCGCCAGCAGCCTACAAGCCGGACGGGATTTTATAAGCTACACCTTC,CASSLQAGRDFISYTF
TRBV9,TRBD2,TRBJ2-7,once,TGTGCCAGCAGCCCATGGGGGGGAGATAGCTCCTACGAGCAGTACTTC,CASSPWGGDSSYEQYF
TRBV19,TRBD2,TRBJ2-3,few,TGTGCCAGTAGTATAGCTAGCGGGCCTAGCACAGATACGCAGTATTTT,CASSIASGPSTDTQYF
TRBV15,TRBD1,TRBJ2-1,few,TGTGCCACCAGCAGAGACCGGCCCGGGACAGGGGGCTATGAGCAGTTCTTC,CATSRDRPGTGGYEQFF
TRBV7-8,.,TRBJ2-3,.,TGTGCCAGCAGCTTCGGACAGACAGATACGCAGTATTTT,CASSFGQTDTQYF
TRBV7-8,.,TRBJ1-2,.,TGTGCCAGCAGCTTACGGAGAGAGACTATGGGCTACACCTTC,CASSLRRETMGYTF
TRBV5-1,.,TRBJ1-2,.,TGCGCCAGCAGCTCCCGGATCGGAGGCTATGGCTACACCTTC,CASSSRIGGYGYTF
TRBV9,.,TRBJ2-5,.,TGTGCCAGCAGCGTACCGGACTTAAAAGAGACCCAGTACTTC,CASSVPDLKETQYF
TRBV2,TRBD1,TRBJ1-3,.,TGTGCCAGCAGCCGGACAGGGGGCGCGAACACCATATATTTT,CASSRTGGANTIYF
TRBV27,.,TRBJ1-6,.,TGTGCCAGCAGTCCATCAGGGTTCCCCCTCCACTTT,CASSPSGFPLHF
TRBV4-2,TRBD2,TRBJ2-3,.,TGTGCCAGCAGCCCACTAGGGACTAGTTCAGATACGCAGTATTTT,CASSPLGTSSDTQYF
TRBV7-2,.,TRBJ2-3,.,TGTGCCAGCAGCCGATCACAAACAGATACGCAGTATTTT,CASSRSQTDTQYF
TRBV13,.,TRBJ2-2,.,TGTGCCAGCAGCTCCCAGGGCGGAAGGGACACCGGGGAGCTGTTTTTT,CASSSQGGRDTGELFF
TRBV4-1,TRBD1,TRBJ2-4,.,TGCGCCAGCAGCCCCCTCGGACAGGCCCAAAACAGTCAGTACTTC,CASSPLGQAQNSQYF
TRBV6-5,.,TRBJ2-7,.,TGTGCCAGCAGTCACGGGGTCTACGAGCAGTACTTC,CASSHGVYEQYF
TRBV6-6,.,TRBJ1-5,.,TGTGCCGGAGGGCCTAGTCAGCCCCAGCATTTT,CAGGPSQPQHF
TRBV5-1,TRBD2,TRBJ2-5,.,TGCGCCAGCAGCGTGGGACTAGCGGGGAACCAAGAGACCCAGTACTTC,CASSVGLAGNQETQYF
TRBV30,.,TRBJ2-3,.,TGTGCCTGGAGTGTCGCCTCGGGGGGCGAAGGAGATACGCAGTATTTT,CAWSVASGGEGDTQYF
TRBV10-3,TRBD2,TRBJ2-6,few,TGTGCCATCAGTGACCTAGCGGGAGGGTCGGGTGGGGCCAACGTCCTGACTTTC,CAISDLAGGSGGANVLTF
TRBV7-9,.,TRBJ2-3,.,TGTGCCAGCCTTAGCACAGATACGCAGTATTTT,CASLSTDTQYF
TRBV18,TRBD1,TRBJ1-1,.,TGTGCCAGCTCACCACTAGGGGGCGGCACTGAAGCTTTCTTT,CASSPLGGGTEAFF
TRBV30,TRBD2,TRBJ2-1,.,TGTGCCTGGAGTACCGGGGGGGCCTACAATGAGCAGTTCTTC,CAWSTGGAYNEQFF
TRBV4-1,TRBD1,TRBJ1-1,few,TGCGCCAGCAGCGTACGACAGGGAGGAATGAACACTGAAGCTTTCTTT,CASSVRQGGMNTEAFF
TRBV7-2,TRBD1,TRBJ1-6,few,TGTGCCAGCAGCTCCCAGACAGGGGACGCTTCACCCCTCCACTTT,CASSSQTGDASPLHF
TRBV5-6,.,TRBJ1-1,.,TGTGCCAGCAGCCCGGACTGGGGTTTTAACACTGAAGCTTTCTTT,CASSPDWGFNTEAFF
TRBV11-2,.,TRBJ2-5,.,TGTGCCAGCAGCTTAGGGGGCAGGGGAGGGGAGACCCAGTACTTC,CASSLGGRGGETQYF
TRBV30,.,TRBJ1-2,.,TGTGCCTGGAGACCTTTACCAGGGTTCTATGGCTACACCTTC,CAWRPLPGFYGYTF
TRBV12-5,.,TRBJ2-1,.,TGTGCTAGTGGTCCCAGCGGTTACAATGAGCAGTTCTTC,CASGPSGYNEQFF
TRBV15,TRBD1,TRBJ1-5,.,TGTGCCACCAACAACAGGGGGCTTCTCCAGCCCCAGCATTTT,CATNNRGLLQPQHF
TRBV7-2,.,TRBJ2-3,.,TGTGCCAGCAGATTCCTCCGGGATACGCAGTATTTT,CASRFLRDTQYF
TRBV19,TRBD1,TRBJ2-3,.,TGTGCCAGTAGTTCGGGACAGGGTGCGGATACGCAGTATTTT,CASSSGQGADTQYF
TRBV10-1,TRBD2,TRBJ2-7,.,TGCGCCAGCAGTGAAAGCCTAGCGGGGAACGAGCAGTACTTC,CASSESLAGNEQYF
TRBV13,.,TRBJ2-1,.,TGTGCCAGCAGCCATAGAAGACAGAGCTCCTACAATGAGCAGTTCTTC,CASSHRRQSSYNEQFF
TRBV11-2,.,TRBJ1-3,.,TGTGCCAGCAGCTTAGATCCCGTTATTTCTGGAAACACCATATATTTT,CASSLDPVISGNTIYF
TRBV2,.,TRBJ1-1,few,TGTGCCAGCAGTACAGGGTTGAACACTGAAGCTTTCTTT,CASSTGLNTEAFF
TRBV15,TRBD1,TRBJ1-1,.,TGTGCCACCAGCAGGGGGGACAGCCAGAACACTGAAGCTTTCTTT,CATSRGDSQNTEAFF
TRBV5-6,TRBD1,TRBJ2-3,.,TGTGCCAGCAGCTGGACAGGGGAGATAGGGACAGATACGCAGTATTTT,CASSWTGEIGTDTQYF
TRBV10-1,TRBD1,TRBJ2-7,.,TGCGCCAGCAGGGACAGGGAGTATTCTTACGAGCAGTACTTC,CASRDREYSYEQYF
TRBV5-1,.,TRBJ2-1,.,TGCGCCAGCAGCAGGGGGAATGAGCAGTTCTTC,CASSRGNEQFF
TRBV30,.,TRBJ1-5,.,TGTGCCTGGAGTGTAACCGGGGGTCAGCCCCAGCATTTT,CAWSVTGGQPQHF
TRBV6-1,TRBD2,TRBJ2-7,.,TGTGCCAGCAGTGAACTAGCGGGAGGCTCCTACGAGCAGTACTTC,CASSELAGGSYEQYF
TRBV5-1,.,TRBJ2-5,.,TGCGCCAGCAAGACAGACTTACCCTCAGAGACCCAGTACTTC,CASKTDLPSETQYF
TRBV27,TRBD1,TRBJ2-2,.,TGTGCCAGCAGTTTCTCCAGGGGGCATTGGGAGCTGTTTTTT,CASSFSRGHWELFF
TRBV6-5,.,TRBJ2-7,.,TGTGCCAGCAGTTATGATCAGGGCCAGGGCGAGCAGTACTTC,CASSYDQGQGEQYF
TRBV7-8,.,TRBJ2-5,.,TGTGCCAGCAGCTTTACCTACAGGGATGGAGAGACCCAGTACTTC,CASSFTYRDGETQYF
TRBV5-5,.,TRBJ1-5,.,TGTGCCAGCAGCTTGGCAGGCCAGAGTCATCAGCCCCAGCATTTT,CASSLAGQSHQPQHF
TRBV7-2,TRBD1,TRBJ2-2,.,TGTGCCAGCAGCCCACACCAAGGGACAGCCGTAAACACCGGGGAGCTGTTTTTT,CASSPHQGTAVNTGELFF
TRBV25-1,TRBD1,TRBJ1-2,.,TGTGCCAGCAGTGAATATTCCTCGGACAGGGGGCCCCTTAATGGCTACACCTTC,CASSEYSSDRGPLNGYTF
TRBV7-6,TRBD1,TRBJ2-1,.,TGTGCCAGCAGCTTAGGAAGGACAGGGAGCTCCTACAATGAGCAGTTCTTC,CASSLGRTGSSYNEQFF
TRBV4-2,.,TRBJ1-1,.,TGTGCCAGCAGCCGGAGGGTAGGAAACACTGAAGCTTTCTTT,CASSRRVGNTEAFF
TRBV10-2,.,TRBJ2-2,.,TGCGCCAGCAGTGAGGCCATTATTTGGCCCGGGGAGCTGTTTTTT,CASSEAIIWPGELFF
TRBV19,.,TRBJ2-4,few,TGTGCCAGTAGTGTACAGGGAGCGCGGGTCAAAAACATTCAGTACTTC,CASSVQGARVKNIQYF
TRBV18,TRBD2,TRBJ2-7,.,TGTGCCAGCTCACCCCTTTCGGCGGGAGGCCTCTACGAGCAGTACTTC,CASSPLSAGGLYEQYF